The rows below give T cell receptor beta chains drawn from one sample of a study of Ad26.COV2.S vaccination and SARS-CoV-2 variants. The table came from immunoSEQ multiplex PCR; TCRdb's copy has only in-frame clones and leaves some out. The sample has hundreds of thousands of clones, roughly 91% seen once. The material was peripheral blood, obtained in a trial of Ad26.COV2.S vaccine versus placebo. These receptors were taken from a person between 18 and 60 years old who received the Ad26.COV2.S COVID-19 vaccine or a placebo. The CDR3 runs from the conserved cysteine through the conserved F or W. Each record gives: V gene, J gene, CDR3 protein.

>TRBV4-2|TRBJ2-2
CASSQEANTGELFF
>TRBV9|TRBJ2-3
CASSLGTAGTDTQYF
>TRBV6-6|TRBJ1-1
CASSRTDTEAFF
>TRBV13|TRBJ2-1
CASSFPSLGGEDNEQFF
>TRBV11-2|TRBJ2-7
CASSLDGSYEQYF
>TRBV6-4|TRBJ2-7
CASSAGAGEQYF
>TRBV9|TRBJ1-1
CASSVVVNTEAFF
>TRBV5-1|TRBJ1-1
CASSLSVTNTEAFF
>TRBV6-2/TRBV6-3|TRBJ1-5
CASSPRRDASNQPQHF
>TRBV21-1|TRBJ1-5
CASIPGGCQPQHF
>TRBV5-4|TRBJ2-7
CASSYSPNYEQYF
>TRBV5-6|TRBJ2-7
CASSLKGGEQYF
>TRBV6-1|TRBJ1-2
CASSDEGLYGYTF
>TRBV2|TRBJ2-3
CASSEGVAGDHTDTQYF
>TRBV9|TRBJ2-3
CASSTTGADTQYF
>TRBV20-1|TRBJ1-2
CSASDRADYGYTF
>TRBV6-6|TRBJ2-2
CASSYLTGTTLANTGELFF
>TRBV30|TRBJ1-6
CAWSAGLNSPLHF
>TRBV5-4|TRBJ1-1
CASSLFSEAFF
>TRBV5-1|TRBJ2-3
CASSLGYRSSTDTQYF
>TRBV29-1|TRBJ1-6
CSVGDHNSPLHF
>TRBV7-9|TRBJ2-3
CASSTHRGGSDTQYF
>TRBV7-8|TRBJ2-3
CASSWTGTGVRDTQYF
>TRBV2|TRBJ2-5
CASSGLAGEETQYF
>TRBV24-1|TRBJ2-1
CATSAGGGGNEQFF
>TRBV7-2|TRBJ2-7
CASSPPGLTYEQYF
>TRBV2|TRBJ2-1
CASRPTHVGGSRDEQFF
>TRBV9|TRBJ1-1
CASSKNRGLGAEAFF
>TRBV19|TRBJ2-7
CASSIDLRYEQYF
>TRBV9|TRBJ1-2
CASSAPGQGANYGYTF
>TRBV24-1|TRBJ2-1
CATSGVMGQTSYNEQFF
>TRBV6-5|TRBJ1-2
CASSYDLGRNGYTF
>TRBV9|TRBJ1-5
CASSVPGQGKGRDSNQPQHF
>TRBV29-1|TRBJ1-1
CSVEFGAALNTEAFF
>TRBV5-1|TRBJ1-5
CASSLGVGGQPQHF
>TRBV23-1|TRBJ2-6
CASSHSHNSGANVLTF
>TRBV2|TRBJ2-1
CASSTQRGANEQFF
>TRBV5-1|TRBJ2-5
CASNALPGGETQYF
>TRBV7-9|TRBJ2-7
CASSPAGGGPEQYF
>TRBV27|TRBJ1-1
CASSWDRENTEAFF
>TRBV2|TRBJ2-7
CASSEGPGSSYEQYF
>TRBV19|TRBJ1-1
CATSYQGGTEAFF